The next 7 T cell receptor beta chains were all read from a single sample in a study of blood T cell repertoires in COVID-19. The table came from immunoSEQ multiplex PCR; TCRdb's copy has only in-frame clones and leaves some out. The sample has some 230,000 clones, about 86% seen once. Sequencing input: PBMCs or T cells enriched from blood (not recorded which). The receptors come from a woman aged 35 to 49 with acute COVID-19.

Only a few counts were recorded for this clone. The chain combines TRBV9 with TRBJ1-1, with unresolved D. CDR3 size: 15 residues. The germline CDR1 and CDR2 sequences are SGDLS and YYNGEE. Deletions cut 4 bases from V and 1 base from J, with 14 bases between. The CDR3 is CASSQNPQENTEAFF. CDR3 bases: TGTGCCAGCAGCCAAAACCCCCAGGAGAACACTGAAGCTTTCTTT.

This chain joins TRBV27 and TRBJ1-2, with 9 bases lining up with TRBD1. The CDR3 totals 13 residues. Germline-derived CDR1 and CDR2 are MNHEY and SMNVEV (reference sequence). Trimming cost V 3 bases and J 8 bases; bases outside gene matches: 4. CDR3 nucleotides: TGTGCCAGCAGTTTGGGACAGGGAAGCGGCTACACCTTC. Translating it yields CASSLGQGSGYTF.

The V gene is TRBV7-9, the J gene TRBJ1-1; 8 bases line up with TRBD1. This CDR3 contains 16 residues. The trim removed 5 bases at V and 4 bases at J, leaving 12 bases unmatched. CDR1 is SEHNR, CDR2 FQNEAQ, per germline (reference sequence). The CDR3 loop is CASSTRTGSSGTEAFF. The CDR3, as DNA: TGTGCCAGCAGCACTCGGACAGGGTCGAGTGGCACTGAAGCTTTCTTT.

The V and J genes are TRBV6-4 and TRBJ2-7, with D possibly matching TRBD1 (5 bases). Germline CDR1 MRHNA, CDR2 SNTAGT. V gave up 0 bases and J gave up 6 bases, with 9 bases separating them. The CDR3 has 13 amino acids. The CDR3 loop is CASSDSEQGEQYF. CDR3 nucleotides: TGTGCCAGCAGTGACTCGGAGCAGGGCGAGCAGTACTTC.

V usage is TRBV6-5 and J usage is TRBJ1-6, with D possibly being TRBD1 (5 bases). From germline, CDR1 is MNHEY and CDR2 SVGAGI. The CDR3 is made up of 13 amino acids. The ends were cut back, 2 bases at V and 9 bases at J, with 8 bases in the middle. CDR3 loop: CASSYEGLSPLHF. The CDR3 nucleotides read TGTGCCAGCAGTTACGAGGGACTTTCACCCCTCCACTTT.

The V call is TRBV18, the J call TRBJ1-3; possible D gene TRBD1, 5 bases. This CDR3 has 14 amino acids. Germline V CDR1 and CDR2: KGHSH, LQKENI. V shed 3 bases and J shed 4 bases, with 10 bases lying between them. The CDR3 sequence: CASSPQGYGNTIYF. The CDR3 DNA follows: TGTGCCAGCTCACCCCAGGGATACGGAAACACCATATATTTT.

This clone was detected once. The chain is built from TRBV19 and TRBJ1-1; D may be TRBD1 (5 bases). Germline lookup yields CDR1 LNHDA and CDR2 SQIVND (reference sequence). There are 14 residues in the CDR3. V was clipped by 5 bases and J by 3 bases, with 13 bases between them. The CDR3 DNA is TGTGCCAGTAGTTCTATCGGGGGGTACACTGAAGCTTTCTTT. It codes for CASSSIGGYTEAFF. The whole variable domain, filled in from reference TRBV19 and TRBJ1-1, reads DGGITQSPKYLFRKEGQNVTLSCEQNLNHDAMYWYRQDPGQGLRLIYYSQIVNDFQKGDIAEGYSVSREKKESFPLTVTSAQKNPTAFYLCASSSIGGYTEAFFGQGTRLTVV.